One and the same sample provided the 23 T cell receptor beta chains below, sequenced in a study of T cells in Graves' hyperthyroidism and ophthalmopathy. It was RNA transcripts that yielded the amplified TCR beta CDR3 regions. When the TCR CDR3 underwent first-round RT-PCR, the HTBI primer set was used. TCRdb ran MiXCR on the multiplex PCR reads and lists one entry per CDR3 protein. The table records roughly 420,000 distinct CDR3 sequences, approximately 15% of them present only once. The material sequenced was blood. These receptors all come from a woman in her late teens or twenties with Graves' hyperthyroidism.

This clonotype was detected only a few times. The V gene is TRBV5-4, the J gene TRBJ2-7; TRBD1 aligns across 7 bases. Germline values: CDR1 SGHNT, CDR2 YYREEE (reference sequence). Losses at the gene ends were 4 bases for V and 1 base for J; bases not matched to a gene: 2. The CDR3 spans 13 residues. The CDR3 bases are TGTGCCAGCAGCGGGACAGTTTCCTACGAGCAGTACTTC. Translation: CASSGTVSYEQYF.

This chain uses TRBV5-1 with TRBJ2-5, with D perhaps given as TRBD1 or TRBD2 (5 bases each). V dropped 1 base and J dropped 4 bases, with 14 bases sitting between them. Germline V gene lookup returns CDR1 SGHRS and CDR2 YFSETQ. The CDR3 has 15 residues. The CDR3 DNA reads TGCGCCAGCAGCTTGTATGGGACCGACCGAGAGACCCAGTACTTC. This encodes CASSLYGTDRETQYF. Based on the CDR3 plus reference TRBV5-1 and TRBJ2-5, the full variable domain is KAGVTQTPRYLIKTRGQQVTLSCSPISGHRSVSWYQQTPGQGLQFLFEYFSETQRNKGNFPGRFSGRQFSNSRSEMNVSTLELGDSALYLCASSLYGTDRETQYFGPGTRLLVL.

A few counts support this clonotype. The chain recombines TRBV9 with TRBJ2-1; 9 nucleotides match TRBD2. Trimming took 3 bases from V and 0 from J; bases not matched to a gene: 4. Germline assignment: CDR1 SGDLS and CDR2 YYNGEE. This CDR3 comprises 16 residues. CDR3 region: CASSALAGSSYNEQFF. Here the CDR3 DNA reads TGTGCCAGCAGCGCCCTAGCGGGGAGCTCCTACAATGAGCAGTTCTTC.

The rearrangement links TRBV19 to TRBJ1-2; maybe TRBD1 (5 bases). Germline V gene lookup returns CDR1 LNHDA and CDR2 SQIVND (reference sequence). V lost 3 bases and J 3 bases, leaving 14 bases between the germline ends. The CDR3 extends over 15 amino acids. CDR3 DNA: TGTGCCAGTAGTATCGGTAAAGGGACGGACTATGGCTACACCTTC. Protein product: CASSIGKGTDYGYTF.

This clonotype was counted at least ten times. The gene calls are TRBV12-3 or TRBV12-4 and TRBJ2-1, with 10 bases lining up with TRBD2. The trim removed 4 bases at V and 3 bases at J, leaving 3 bases unmatched. The CDR3 contains 15 residues. CDR3 region: CASSSSGRGYNEQFF. The DNA of the CDR3 is TGTGCCAGCAGTTCAAGCGGGAGGGGCTACAATGAGCAGTTCTTC.

This clonotype came up a few times. The V and J genes are TRBV15 and TRBJ1-4; a weak D match, TRBD1 (5 bases). Trimming removed 5 bases at V and 8 bases at J, with 15 bases between. The length of the CDR3 is 14 residues. Germline V gene lookup returns CDR1 LNHNV and CDR2 YYDKDF (reference sequence). The CDR3 sequence is CATSLGRGREKLFF. The CDR3 nucleotides are TGTGCCACCAGCCTGGGACGGGGGAGGGAAAAACTGTTTTTT.

This clonotype was seen repeatedly, ten times or more. This chain connects TRBV7-3 to TRBJ2-3; tentatively, D is TRBD1 (6 bases). The CDR3 length is 13 residues. From germline, CDR1 is SGHTA and CDR2 FQGTGA. Deletions cut 8 bases from V and 6 bases from J, with 15 bases between. The CDR3 here is CASGEGDWDTQYF. The CDR3 region has the DNA TGTGCCAGCGGCGAGGGGGATTGGGATACGCAGTATTTT.

Of note for this clonotype: Being one base from a much bigger clone, this may be a read error. Here the CDR3 omits its conserved ending phenylalanine or tryptophan, so a read error is the likely source. This chain connects TRBV27 to TRBJ2-7; TRBD1 matches 7 bases. CDR3 length equals 15 residues. V lost 7 bases, J lost 5 bases, and 14 bases stayed unmatched. CDR1 and CDR2 from the germline V gene are MNHEY and SMNVEV (reference sequence). In nucleotides, the CDR3 is TGTGCCAGCACCTCAACGCGGCAGGGGGTTAACGAGCAGTACCTC. Translation gives CASTSTRQGVNEQYL.

This clonotype was detected many times. The chain employs TRBV5-1 and TRBJ2-3; TRBD2 aligns across 8 bases. Per germline, CDR1 SGHRS and CDR2 YFSETQ. The CDR3 has 15 amino acids. V lost 5 bases, J lost 4 bases, and 9 bases stayed unmatched. The CDR3 DNA sequence: TGCGCCAGCAGGGGTGGCGGGGGGCCCGCAGATACGCAGTATTTT. This translates into CASRGGGGPADTQYF.

This clonotype was seen repeatedly, ten times or more. V usage is TRBV6-1 and J usage is TRBJ2-3, with D possibly matching TRBD2 (6 bases). This CDR3 has 15 residues. Germline V CDR1 and CDR2: MNHNS, SASEGT. V was pared by 6 bases and J by 0 bases, with 13 bases between. The CDR3 is CASRGSGTSTDTQYF. Here the CDR3 DNA reads TGTGCCAGCAGAGGTAGCGGTACTAGCACAGATACGCAGTATTTT.

This clonotype was recorded a few times. The CDR3 reads CASSQDLEGGTEAFF. CDR3 nucleotide sequence: TGTGCCAGCAGCCAAGATCTCGAAGGGGGCACTGAAGCTTTCTTT. The chain joins TRBV3-1 to TRBJ1-1, with D perhaps TRBD1 (6 bases). Germline CDR1 and CDR2: LGHDT and YNNKEL (reference sequence). V was clipped by 0 bases and J by 4 bases, with 12 bases between them. The CDR3 sequence is 15 residues long.

This clonotype has more than one count but fewer than ten. The chain employs TRBV12-3 or TRBV12-4 and TRBJ1-2; D remains unclear. The CDR3 contains 11 residues. The V and J ends lost 4 bases and 10 bases respectively, with 10 bases between them. The CDR3: CASSYMPVYTF. CDR3 coding DNA: TGTGCCAGCAGTTATATGCCTGTCTACACCTTC.

In its sample, this clonotype was seen many times. V gene TRBV2 combines with J gene TRBJ2-7, with D possibly called TRBD1 or TRBD2 (7 bases each). This CDR3 contains 15 residues. CDR1 SNHLY and CDR2 FYNNEI come from the germline V gene. V was clipped by 7 bases and J by 0 bases, with 16 bases between them. This CDR3 reads CASTFQGGSSYEQYF. CDR3 DNA sequence: TGTGCCAGCACCTTTCAGGGGGGGAGCTCCTACGAGCAGTACTTC.

This clonotype was found many times. The V gene is TRBV7-9, the J gene TRBJ2-6, with unresolved D. Germline loops: CDR1 SEHNR, CDR2 FQNEAQ (reference sequence). The ends were cut back, 10 bases at V and 2 bases at J, with 21 bases in the middle. The CDR3 loop spans 17 amino acids. The CDR3 region is CATPGGLRWTGANVLTF. As DNA, the CDR3 is TGTGCCACTCCGGGCGGTTTACGATGGACTGGGGCCAACGTCCTGACTTTC.

The chain links TRBV7-3 to TRBJ2-6; tentatively, D is TRBD1 (6 bases). Germline lookup yields CDR1 SGHTA and CDR2 FQGTGA. V was pared by 6 bases and J by 0 bases, with 12 bases between. The CDR3 covers 16 residues. In nucleotides, the CDR3 is TGTGCCAGCAGTCACAGGGAAAGCTCTGGGGCCAACGTCCTGACTTTC. The encoded protein is CASSHRESSGANVLTF. Combining the CDR3 with reference TRBV7-3 and TRBJ2-6 gives the whole variable domain GAGVSQTPSNKVTEKGKYVELRCDPISGHTALYWYRQSLGQGPEFLIYFQGTGAADDSGLPNDRFFAVRPEGSVSTLKIQRTERGDSAVYLCASSHRESSGANVLTFGAGSRLTVL.

This clonotype was detected only a few times. The gene calls are TRBV29-1 and TRBJ2-3; D could derive from TRBD1 or TRBD2 (5 bases each). Germline V lookup: CDR1 SQVTM, CDR2 ANQGSEA. The CDR3 length is 14 residues. Trimming removed 4 bases from V and 2 bases from J, with 13 bases in between. CDR3 DNA: TGCAGCGTTGCCCGGGACGGACCCACAGATACGCAGTATTTT. It yields the protein CSVARDGPTDTQYF.

This clonotype was detected a few times. CDR3 bases: TGTGCCAGCAGTCAAGAAACACACGAGCAGTACTTC. It yields the protein CASSQETHEQYF. The chain carries TRBV7-8 and TRBJ2-7; D not certain. The CDR3 is made up of 12 amino acids. CDR1 SGHVS and CDR2 FQNEAQ come from the germline V gene. V lost 6 bases, J lost 5 bases, and 11 bases lay in between.

This clonotype was seen a few times. J is TRBJ2-3 and V is TRBV20-1; 11 nucleotides agree with TRBD2. There are 16 residues in the CDR3. The V gene's germline CDR1 is DFQATT and CDR2 SNEGSKA (reference sequence). J lost 1 base, V lost 4 bases, and 7 bases had no gene match. Here the CDR3 DNA reads TGCAGTGCTAACCCCGGGACTAGCGGAGGCACAGATACGCAGTATTTT. This sequence encodes CSANPGTSGGTDTQYF.

In this sample, this clonotype turned up a few times. The chain recombines TRBV9 with TRBJ1-2, with no clear D. Per germline, CDR1 SGDLS and CDR2 YYNGEE. Trimming left V 4 bases short and J 5 bases short, with 12 bases between. The CDR3 runs to 13 residues. The CDR3 DNA sequence: TGTGCCAGCAGCCCGGGATTTACTTATGGCTACACCTTC. Translated, it gives CASSPGFTYGYTF.

This clonotype came up many times. This chain links TRBV28 with TRBJ1-2; D is unresolved. Germline V gene data show CDR1 as MDHEN and CDR2 as SYDVKM. V gave up 6 bases and J gave up 0 bases, with 5 bases separating them. CDR3 size: 12 residues. The CDR3 sequence is CASSLANYGYTF. CDR3 in DNA: TGTGCCAGCAGCCTCGCTAACTATGGCTACACCTTC.

This clonotype has only a few counts. The CDR3 DNA is TGCAGTGCTATCACTAGCGGGGAGACCCAGTACTTC. Amino acid sequence: CSAITSGETQYF. The chain recombines TRBV20-1 with TRBJ2-5, with TRBD2 identical over 9 bases. With 4 bases clipped from V and 5 bases from J, the junction kept 2 bases outside the gene matches. Per germline, CDR1 DFQATT and CDR2 SNEGSKA (reference sequence). This CDR3 is built from 12 residues.

Note on this clonotype: The conserved phenylalanine or tryptophan normally closing the CDR3 is absent here, so this likely arose from a read error. The chain is built from TRBV6-5 and TRBJ2-3, with unresolved D. The CDR3 has 12 amino acids. Germline lookup yields CDR1 MNHEY and CDR2 SVGAGI. V shed 6 bases and J shed 2 bases, with 6 bases lying between them. CDR3 loop: CASRHSTDTQYS. In nucleotides, the CDR3 is TGTGCCAGCAGGCACTCCACAGATACGCAGTATTCT.

The rearrangement uses TRBV7-2 and TRBJ2-1; 9 bases fit TRBD2. The CDR3 is made up of 16 amino acids. Unmatched junction bases numbered 10, after V lost 4 bases and J lost 6 bases. The V gene's germline CDR1 is SGHTA and CDR2 FQGNSA. Here the CDR3 DNA reads TGTGCCAGCAGCTCCACAGGAGCGGGAGGCTCCAATGAGCAGTTCTTC. Amino acids: CASSSTGAGGSNEQFF.